This T cell receptor (beta chain) was recorded in a study of spatial heterogeneity in lung cancer. About the research overall: Sequences of the beta chain were consistently detected in greater numbers than alpha-chain sequences. Every unique TCR and UMI combination, on average, appeared more than ten times in raw reads. Study-wide points: Compared with follow-up, resection was when ubiquitous expanded tumor TCRs appeared in blood more.

Germline CDR1 MGHRA, CDR2 YSYEKL. This CDR3 region has 16 residues. Trimming stripped 4 bases from V and 5 bases from J, with 17 bases between. Time point described: sample taken at primary tumor resection. The donor population consisted of some 72 patients with untreated, early-stage non-small cell lung cancer. Using its own MiXCR run on the 5' RACE reads, TCRdb lists one record per CDR3 protein. This table holds 24,000 or so distinct CDR3 sequences, 3% to 3.5% found once. This clonotype was picked up many times. As yet, its antigen is unknown. The chain employs TRBV4-1 and TRBJ1-4; D unclear. This receptor was identified in a female donor with early-stage non-small cell lung cancer. The sequencing here drew on PBMCs, taken at surgery. The CDR3 DNA follows: TGCGCCAGCAGCCCCTGGGTTGGGCAGCCCAATGAAAAACTGTTTTTT. It yields the protein CASSPWVGQPNEKLFF.